A single sample is the source of the 17 T cell receptor beta chains below, sequenced in a study of T cell responses to AZD1222 COVID-19 vaccine. Assay: immunoSEQ multiplex PCR; the TCRdb copy retains only in-frame clones and omits some. The sample lists around 99,000 clones; just over 90% were seen once. The specimen was peripheral blood, collected on day 0 of AZD1222 vaccination. These receptor sequences come from an adult in good health.

The rearrangement uses TRBV7-9 and TRBJ1-1, with D perhaps TRBD1 (5 bases). The CDR3 runs 15 residues. Germline-derived CDR1 and CDR2 are SEHNR and FQNEAQ (reference sequence). The V end lost 4 bases, the J end lost 3 bases, and 15 bases lay between the germline ends. CDR3 residues: CASSYEVWGHTEAFF. The DNA for the CDR3 is TGTGCCAGCAGCTACGAGGTTTGGGGACACACTGAAGCTTTCTTT. Full variable domain (rest looked up from reference TRBV7-9 and TRBJ1-1): DTGVSQNPRHKITKRGQNVTFRCDPISEHNRLYWYRQTLGQGPEFLTYFQNEAQLEKSRLLSDRFSAERPKGSFSTLEIQRTEQGDSAMYLCASSYEVWGHTEAFFGQGTRLTVV.

This rearrangement joins TRBV30 to TRBJ2-7; no reliable D call. The V end lost 5 bases, the J end lost 1 base, and 6 bases lay between the germline ends. Per the germline V gene, CDR1 is GTSNPN and CDR2 is SVGIG (reference sequence). The CDR3 sequence is 11 residues long. Here the CDR3 DNA reads TGTGCCTGGGGAAAATCCTACGAGCAGTACTTC. Amino acid sequence: CAWGKSYEQYF.

The chain combines TRBV7-2 with TRBJ2-2; TRBD1 is a possible D gene (5 bases). The CDR3 is 14 amino acids. Germline loops: CDR1 SGHTA, CDR2 FQGNSA. V was trimmed by 6 bases and J by 3 bases, leaving 11 bases between them. DNA for the CDR3: TGTGCCAGCAGGGCAGGGTCTGACACCGGGGAGCTGTTTTTT. This gives the protein CASRAGSDTGELFF.

The rearrangement links TRBV7-9 to TRBJ2-1, with 13 bases fitting TRBD2. V shed 3 bases, J shed 3 bases, and the junction held 5 bases outside the gene matches. The CDR3 contains 17 residues. CDR1 is SEHNR, CDR2 FQNEAQ, per germline (reference sequence). As DNA, the CDR3 is TGTGCCAGCAGCTTGGGACTAGCGGGAAACTACTACAATGAGCAGTTCTTC. It is translated as CASSLGLAGNYYNEQFF.

The chain has TRBV19 and TRBJ1-2; TRBD1 matches 7 bases. Trimming removed 5 bases from V and 8 bases from J; junction bases left unmatched: 14. Germline lookup yields CDR1 LNHDA and CDR2 SQIVND (reference sequence). CDR3 length: 15 amino acids. This CDR3 is CASSWGQSSAKGYTF. The CDR3 bases are TGTGCCAGTAGTTGGGGACAGAGCTCCGCGAAGGGCTACACCTTC.

V is TRBV6-5 and J is TRBJ2-2, with TRBD1 matching 7 bases. The V gene end was trimmed by 5 bases and the J gene end by 0 bases; junction bases not matched to a gene: 3. The germline V gene has CDR1 MNHEY and CDR2 SVGAGI. This CDR3 is 15 amino acids long. The chain's CDR3 is CASSRDSANTGELFF. The CDR3 DNA reads TGTGCCAGCAGTCGGGACAGCGCGAACACCGGGGAGCTGTTTTTT.

This chain joins TRBV18 and TRBJ2-1; D call uncertain. V gave up 4 bases and J gave up 7 bases, with 8 bases separating them. This CDR3 is built from 12 residues. The germline gives CDR1 KGHSH, CDR2 LQKENI. The CDR3 DNA reads TGTGCCAGCTCACAGGGCTCAAATGAGCAGTTCTTC. Translating gives CASSQGSNEQFF.

The V and J genes are TRBV2 and TRBJ1-4; 9 nucleotides align to TRBD1. This CDR3 spans 16 amino acids. From germline, CDR1 is SNHLY and CDR2 FYNNEI. V dropped 4 bases and J dropped 7; count of bases not matched to a gene: 10. The CDR3 bases are TGTGCCAGCAGTGTCATCCCGGGACAGGGTTTTGAAAAACTGTTTTTT. Its translation: CASSVIPGQGFEKLFF.

The chain recombines TRBV7-3 with TRBJ2-5; the match to TRBD2 covers 14 bases. The length of the CDR3 is 17 residues. The germline gives CDR1 SGHTA, CDR2 FQGTGA. J lost 8 bases, V lost 3 bases, and 11 bases had no gene match. The CDR3 protein is CASSFEPPGLAGDTQYF. The CDR3 DNA is TGTGCCAGCAGCTTCGAACCTCCGGGACTAGCGGGGGATACCCAGTACTTC.

This clone came up a few times. The chain couples TRBV6-2 or TRBV6-3 to TRBJ2-7; D is ambiguous. V was shortened by 3 bases and J by 2 bases, with 11 bases between the two germline ends. CDR3 length: 14 amino acids. Germline V gene lookup returns CDR1 MNHEY and CDR2 SVGEGT. The CDR3 here is CASSYSTFTYEQYF. CDR3 nucleotide sequence: TGTGCCAGCAGTTATTCGACGTTTACCTACGAGCAGTACTTC.

The gene calls are TRBV15 and TRBJ1-5; TRBD1 agrees at 9 bases. Unmatched junction bases numbered 4, after V lost 0 bases and J lost 7 bases. CDR1 and CDR2 (germline): LNHNV, YYDKDF (reference sequence). The CDR3 totals 15 residues. The CDR3 reads CATSREGTGRQPQHF. The CDR3 nucleotides read TGTGCCACCAGCAGAGAGGGGACAGGGAGGCAGCCCCAGCATTTT.

The chain employs TRBV30 and TRBJ1-5; no reliable D call. Per germline, CDR1 GTSNPN and CDR2 SVGIG (reference sequence). The CDR3 totals 13 residues. Trimming shortened V by 7 bases and J by 5 bases, and 15 bases separated the two germline ends. The CDR3 spells CASSDGRDQPQHF. The CDR3 DNA sequence: TGTGCCTCGTCGGACGGGAGGGATCAGCCCCAGCATTTT.

The V gene is TRBV28, the J gene TRBJ2-1; TRBD2 matches 12 bases. CDR1 is MDHEN and CDR2 is SYDVKM in the germline V gene. With 3 bases clipped from V and 7 bases from J, the junction kept 7 bases outside the gene matches. The CDR3 extends over 16 amino acids. The CDR3, as DNA: TGTGCCAGCAGTTTGAGGCTAGCGGGAGGGAGGAATGAGCAGTTCTTC. This gives the protein CASSLRLAGGRNEQFF.

This chain joins TRBV15 and TRBJ1-2; 7 bases map to TRBD1. Germline V gene sequence: CDR1 LNHNV, CDR2 YYDKDF (reference sequence). The CDR3 runs 16 residues. Trimming took 0 bases from V and 2 from J; bases not matched to a gene: 6. This CDR3 reads CATSRDPKGANYGYTF. In DNA, the CDR3 is TGTGCCACCAGCAGAGATCCTAAGGGGGCGAACTATGGCTACACCTTC.

The chain is built from TRBV18 and TRBJ2-1; 9 positions match TRBD1. The CDR3 length is 16 residues. Germline V gene sequence: CDR1 KGHSH, CDR2 LQKENI. The junction had 7 bases not matched to a gene; V was cut back by 2 bases and J by 5 bases. This CDR3 reads CASSPVLRQGDNEQFF. The DNA for the CDR3 is TGTGCCAGCTCACCAGTTCTGAGACAGGGGGACAATGAGCAGTTCTTC.

The rearrangement links TRBV2 to TRBJ1-1; the D gene is possibly TRBD1 (5 bases). Trimming took off 3 bases at V and 3 bases at J, with 20 bases between the two ends. Germline V lookup: CDR1 SNHLY, CDR2 FYNNEI. The CDR3 is made up of 17 amino acids. CDR3 nucleotides: TGTGCCAGCAGTGATTACCTCCCGGGACCGATGGACACTGAAGCTTTCTTT. Its translation: CASSDYLPGPMDTEAFF.

The V and J genes are TRBV19 and TRBJ2-2, with 9 bases lining up with TRBD2. The CDR3 runs 18 residues. V was pared by 9 bases and J by 3 bases, with 17 bases of the junction left unmatched. Germline V gene lookup returns CDR1 LNHDA and CDR2 SQIVND (reference sequence). CDR3 sequence reads: CASATGGRAGTDTGELFF. CDR3 DNA: TGTGCCAGCGCAACGGGCGGGAGGGCCGGGACTGACACCGGGGAGCTGTTTTTT.